This is a list of T cell receptor beta chains from one sample in a study of CD8 T cells in ankylosing spondylitis. Each CDR3 protein is one row after TCRdb ran MiXCR on the 5' RACE reads. The sample records just under 550,000 distinct CDR3 sequences, about an eighth being singletons. Input material: blood, either unsorted or a sorted T cell fraction (not recorded which). Receptors originate from a male donor with ankylosing spondylitis. The CDR3 runs from the conserved cysteine through the conserved F or W. D genes are given only for firm matches. For some rows the clone size is stated as once, few or many, or as a class when expanded; others skip it.

>TRBJ2-5|TRBD1|TRBV10-3|-
TGTGCCTCCTCAACCGGGACAGGGGAAGAGACCCAGTACTTC
CASSTGTGEETQYF
>TRBJ1-1|TRBD1|TRBV7-8|-
TGTGCCAGCAGCTTTCCCCCACAGGGGATGAACACTGAAGCTTTCTTT
CASSFPPQGMNTEAFF
>TRBJ1-5|TRBD1|TRBV6-1|-
TGTGCCAGCAGCTGGGACAGGGGTAATCAGCCCCAGCATTTT
CASSWDRGNQPQHF
>TRBJ2-1|TRBD1|TRBV11-2|few
TGTGCCAGCAGCTTGGGGACAGGGGGGGACAATGAGCAGTTCTTC
CASSLGTGGDNEQFF
>TRBJ2-1|-|TRBV29-1|many
TGCAGCGTTCTAGGCGGGACGAGCTCCTACAATGAGCAGTTCTTC
CSVLGGTSSYNEQFF
>TRBJ1-1|-|TRBV5-1|-
TGCGCCAGCACCGCCTCGGCAGGGGCGAACACTGAAGCTTTCTTT
CASTASAGANTEAFF
>TRBJ1-1|-|TRBV29-1|few
TGCAGCGCCTATAACATGAACACTGAAGCTTTCTTT
CSAYNMNTEAFF
>TRBJ1-2|TRBD1|TRBV6-1|few
TGTGCCAGCAGGCGGGACAGGGACCATGGCTACACCTTC
CASRRDRDHGYTF
>TRBJ2-1|TRBD2|TRBV12-5|-
TGTGCTAGTGGTTTGATAGCGGGAGGGCTAGGGGTCCATGAGCAGTTCTTC
CASGLIAGGLGVHEQFF
>TRBJ2-1|TRBD2|TRBV20-1|-
TGCAGTGCTAGAAGGAGCGGGGGCAATGAGCAGTTCTTC
CSARRSGGNEQFF
>TRBJ1-1|TRBD1|TRBV4-1|-
TGCGCCAGCATCCTAGGGACAGGCCCATGGGAAACTGAAGCTTTCTTT
CASILGTGPWETEAFF
>TRBJ2-3|TRBD2|TRBV7-2|few
TGTGCCAGCAGCCCCCGGACTAGCGGGTGGAGAGCAGATACGCAGTATTTT
CASSPRTSGWRADTQYF
>TRBJ2-3|TRBD2|TRBV20-1|-
TGCAGTGCCCCAACTAGCGGGAGAGCAGATACGCAGTATTTT
CSAPTSGRADTQYF
>TRBJ2-7|TRBD2|TRBV5-5|many
TGTGCCAGCAGCCCTAGGGAGGGTTCCTACGAGCAGTACTTC
CASSPREGSYEQYF
>TRBJ2-7|TRBD2|TRBV9|-
TGTGCCAGCAGCGTGCAGACTAGCGGGGCCTCCGAGCAGTACTTC
CASSVQTSGASEQYF
>TRBJ1-5|-|TRBV2|-
TGTGCCAGCAGTGAATCAGGGTCCGACAATCAGCCCCAGCATTTT
CASSESGSDNQPQHF
>TRBJ2-1|-|TRBV7-6|-
TGTGCCAGCAGCGCCACGGAGGGTTTCGGGCATGAGCAGTTCTTC
CASSATEGFGHEQFF
>TRBJ2-5|-|TRBV5-1|-
TGCGCCAGCAGCTTGTTCCTGCGACGAAGCCAAGAGACCCAGTACTTC
CASSLFLRRSQETQYF
>TRBJ2-5|-|TRBV11-2|-
TGTGCCAGCAGCTTCAGTTACTATGGACTACCACACAAAGAGACCCAGTACTTC
CASSFSYYGLPHKETQYF
>TRBJ2-1|TRBD2|TRBV24-1|few
TGTGCCACCAGTGATGCTAGCGGGAGCCCGCCCTACAATGAGCAGTTCTTC
CATSDASGSPPYNEQFF
>TRBJ1-6|-|TRBV25-1|many
TGTGCCAGCAGTGAATACGATAATTCACCCCTCCACTTT
CASSEYDNSPLHF
>TRBJ2-2|-|TRBV3-1|few
TGTGCCAGCAGCCAAGTTTGGGCAGCGAACACCGGGGAGCTGTTTTTT
CASSQVWAANTGELFF
>TRBJ2-1|-|TRBV7-2|many
TGTGCCAGCAGCTCTTCCGGGATCTACAATGAGCAGTTCTTC
CASSSSGIYNEQFF
>TRBJ2-3|-|TRBV12-5|few
TGTGCTAGTGGTTTGTACGGGGATACGCAGTATTTT
CASGLYGDTQYF
>TRBJ2-5|TRBD1|TRBV20-1|-
TGCAGTGCCACGGGACAGTCCCAAGAGACCCAGTACTTC
CSATGQSQETQYF
>TRBJ2-5|-|TRBV20-1|few
TGCAGTGCTAGAGATGTCTACCAAGAGACCCAGTACTTC
CSARDVYQETQYF
>TRBJ2-1|-|TRBV5-1|few
TGCGCCAGCAGCTTGGTAGGGACTCAATTGTACAATGAGCAGTTCTTC
CASSLVGTQLYNEQFF
>TRBJ2-3|TRBD1|TRBV20-1|-
TGCAGTGCGGAAAGGACAGGGAAAACAGATACGCAGTATTTT
CSAERTGKTDTQYF
>TRBJ2-7|-|TRBV12-3/TRBV12-4|many
TGTGCCAGCAACCCGGGACTTGCCCCGTACGAGCAGTACTTC
CASNPGLAPYEQYF
>TRBJ2-1|TRBD1|TRBV3-1|many
TGTGCCAGCAGCCTACGGACAGGGAAGCAGTTCTTC
CASSLRTGKQFF
>TRBJ1-1|-|TRBV20-1|few
TGCGCCACCGGGAGGACGAACACTGAAGCTTTCTTT
CATGRTNTEAFF
>TRBJ2-3|-|TRBV19|-
TGTGCCAGTACCGATCAGCCAGGGAGCCCCACAGATACGCAGTATTTT
CASTDQPGSPTDTQYF
>TRBJ2-2|TRBD1|TRBV11-3|few
TGTGCCAGCAGCATCGTGGACAGGGAGAACACCGGGGAGCTGTTTTTT
CASSIVDRENTGELFF
>TRBJ2-7|TRBD2|TRBV25-1|-
TGTGCCAGCAGTGAATTGGGTAGCGGGGCCTACGAGCAGTACTTC
CASSELGSGAYEQYF
>TRBJ2-5|TRBD1|TRBV20-1|-
TGCAGTGCTACGACAGCCTCAGGGGGTAAAGAGACCCAGTACTTC
CSATTASGGKETQYF
>TRBJ2-7|TRBD1|TRBV20-1|-
TGCAGTGCTAGGGCCGGGACAGCCTTCTACGAGCAGTACTTC
CSARAGTAFYEQYF